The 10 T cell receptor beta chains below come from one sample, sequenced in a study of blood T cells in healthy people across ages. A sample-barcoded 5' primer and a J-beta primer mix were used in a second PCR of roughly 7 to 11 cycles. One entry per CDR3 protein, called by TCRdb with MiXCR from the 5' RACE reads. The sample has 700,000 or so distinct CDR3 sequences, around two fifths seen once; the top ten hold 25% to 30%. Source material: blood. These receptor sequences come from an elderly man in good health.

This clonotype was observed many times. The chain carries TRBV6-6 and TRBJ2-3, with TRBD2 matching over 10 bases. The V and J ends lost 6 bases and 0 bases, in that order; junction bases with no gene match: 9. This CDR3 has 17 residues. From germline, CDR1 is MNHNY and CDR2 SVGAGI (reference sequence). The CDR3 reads CASSKGLAVASTDTQYF. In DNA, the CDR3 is TGTGCCAGCAGCAAAGGACTAGCGGTCGCTAGCACAGATACGCAGTATTTT.

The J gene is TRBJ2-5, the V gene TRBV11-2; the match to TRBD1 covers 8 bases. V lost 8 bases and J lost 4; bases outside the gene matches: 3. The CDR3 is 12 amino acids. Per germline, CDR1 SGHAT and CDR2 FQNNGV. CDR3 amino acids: CASQGAGETQYF. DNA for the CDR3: TGTGCCAGCCAGGGGGCGGGAGAGACCCAGTACTTC.

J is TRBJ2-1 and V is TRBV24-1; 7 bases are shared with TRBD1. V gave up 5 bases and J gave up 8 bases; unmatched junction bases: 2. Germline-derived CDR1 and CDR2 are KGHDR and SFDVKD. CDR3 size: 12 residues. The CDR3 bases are TGTGCCACCAGTGGTGACAGGGATGAGCAGTTCTTC. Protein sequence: CATSGDRDEQFF.

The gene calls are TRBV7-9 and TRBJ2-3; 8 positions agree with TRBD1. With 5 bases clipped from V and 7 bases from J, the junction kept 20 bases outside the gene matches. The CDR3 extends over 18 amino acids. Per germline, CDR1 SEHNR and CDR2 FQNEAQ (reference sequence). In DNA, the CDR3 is TGTGCCAGCAGCGATAAGACAGGGGAGGTTCTTCAGGGGCATACGCAGTATTTT. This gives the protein CASSDKTGEVLQGHTQYF.

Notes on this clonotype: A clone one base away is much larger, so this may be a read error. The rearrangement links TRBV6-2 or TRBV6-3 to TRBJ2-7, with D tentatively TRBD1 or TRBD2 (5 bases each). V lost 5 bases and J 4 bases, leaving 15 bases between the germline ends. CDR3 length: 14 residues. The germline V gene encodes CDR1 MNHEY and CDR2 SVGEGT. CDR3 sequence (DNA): TGTGCCAGCAGTGATCCTCGGGGCCGGTACGAGCAGTACTTC. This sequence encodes CASSDPRGRYEQYF.

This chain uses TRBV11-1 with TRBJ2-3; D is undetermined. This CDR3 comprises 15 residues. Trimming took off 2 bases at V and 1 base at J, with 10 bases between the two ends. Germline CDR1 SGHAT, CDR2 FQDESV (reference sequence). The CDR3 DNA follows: TGTGCCAGCAGCTTAAACGGGTACCGCACAGATACGCAGTATTTT. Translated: CASSLNGYRTDTQYF.

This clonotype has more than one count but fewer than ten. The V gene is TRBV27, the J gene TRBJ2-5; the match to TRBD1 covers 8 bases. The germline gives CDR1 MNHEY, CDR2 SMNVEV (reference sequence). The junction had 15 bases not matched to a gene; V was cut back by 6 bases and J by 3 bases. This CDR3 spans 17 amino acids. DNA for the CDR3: TGTGCCAGCAGCACCCGACCTTGGACAGGGCTTGAAGAGACCCAGTACTTC. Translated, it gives CASSTRPWTGLEETQYF.

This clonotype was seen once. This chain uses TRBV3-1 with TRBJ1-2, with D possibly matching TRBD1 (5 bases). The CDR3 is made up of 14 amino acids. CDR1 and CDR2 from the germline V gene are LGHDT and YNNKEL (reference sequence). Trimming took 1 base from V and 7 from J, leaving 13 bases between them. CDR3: CASSQGGRLRGYTF. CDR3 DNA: TGTGCCAGCAGCCAAGGGGGCAGGTTGCGTGGCTACACCTTC.

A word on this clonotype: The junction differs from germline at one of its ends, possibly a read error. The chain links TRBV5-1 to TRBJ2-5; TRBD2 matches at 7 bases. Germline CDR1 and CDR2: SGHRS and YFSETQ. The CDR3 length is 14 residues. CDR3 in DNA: TGCGCCGGCAGCTGGGAGGGGTTTCAAGAGACCCAGTACTTC. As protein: CAGSWEGFQETQYF.

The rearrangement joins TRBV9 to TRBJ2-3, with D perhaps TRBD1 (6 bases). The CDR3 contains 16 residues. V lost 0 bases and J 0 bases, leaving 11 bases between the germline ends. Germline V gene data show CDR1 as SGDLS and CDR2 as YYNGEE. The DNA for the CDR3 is TGTGCCAGCAGCGTAGCGGCAGGGGCCAGCACAGATACGCAGTATTTT. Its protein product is CASSVAAGASTDTQYF. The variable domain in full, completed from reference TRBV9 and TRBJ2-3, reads DSGVTQTPKHLITATGQRVTLRCSPRSGDLSVYWYQQSLDQGLQFLIQYYNGEERAKGNILERFSAQQFPDLHSELNLSSLELGDSALYFCASSVAAGASTDTQYFGPGTRLTVL.